The 10 T cell receptor beta chains presented below share a single source sample, sequenced in a study of blood T cell repertoires in COVID-19 (TCRdb year 2020). The library was generated by the immunoSEQ multiplex PCR assay. In TCRdb, the immuneACCESS table is reduced to in-frame sequences with V and J assigned. These tables do not hold every clone; where another copy was compared, an unresolved V gene accounts for under half, and the others remain unexplained. This sample gives 64,000 or so clones in total; roughly 80% of them show up just once. Of the sample, roughly 9.8% falls within the top ten clones. Input material: peripheral blood. These receptors all stem from a human donor in a cohort sampled during active COVID-19.

The J gene is TRBJ2-7, the V gene TRBV15; possibly TRBD2 for D (6 bases). The CDR3 extends over 15 amino acids. Germline CDR1 is LNHNV and CDR2 is YYDKDF (reference sequence). Trimming pared 5 bases from V and 5 bases from J, leaving 19 bases between. The CDR3 DNA reads TGTGCCACCAGCTCAGAGGACGGGAGTGGGGACGAGCAGTACTTC. Its translation: CATSSEDGSGDEQYF.

The V gene is TRBV15, the J gene TRBJ2-2, with a weak D call TRBD2 (5 bases). V shed 5 bases and J shed 7 bases, with 11 bases lying between them. Per germline, CDR1 LNHNV and CDR2 YYDKDF (reference sequence). This CDR3 comprises 13 residues. The CDR3 bases are TGTGCCACCAGCGGATCGGGGAGCGGGGAGCTGTTTTTT. This translates into CATSGSGSGELFF.

The chain links TRBV7-2 to TRBJ2-7; 8 bases map to TRBD2. The CDR3 length is 14 residues. V dropped 6 bases and J dropped 2; count of bases not matched to a gene: 6. CDR1 SGHTA and CDR2 FQGNSA come from the germline V gene. The CDR3 loop reads CASRRAGGTYEQYF. The CDR3 nucleotides read TGTGCCAGCAGGCGGGCGGGAGGCACCTACGAGCAGTACTTC.

The J gene is TRBJ2-7, the V gene TRBV28; D is undetermined. CDR3 size: 13 residues. The ends were cut back, 2 bases at V and 6 bases at J, with 11 bases in the middle. From germline, CDR1 is MDHEN and CDR2 SYDVKM. CDR3 nucleotide sequence: TGTGCCAGCAGTTTAGGTTTATGGAGCGAGCAGTACTTC. Encoded protein: CASSLGLWSEQYF.

The chain combines TRBV5-1 with TRBJ2-7; possible D gene TRBD1, 6 bases. Germline V gene lookup returns CDR1 SGHRS and CDR2 YFSETQ. This CDR3 is built from 14 residues. The V gene lost 5 bases and the J gene lost 1 base, with 13 bases spanning the gap. CDR3 amino acids: CASRSQGLSYEQYF. The DNA of the CDR3 is TGCGCCAGCAGATCACAGGGTTTATCCTACGAGCAGTACTTC. Full variable domain (rest looked up from reference TRBV5-1 and TRBJ2-7): KAGVTQTPRYLIKTRGQQVTLSCSPISGHRSVSWYQQTPGQGLQFLFEYFSETQRNKGNFPGRFSGRQFSNSRSEMNVSTLELGDSALYLCASRSQGLSYEQYFGPGTRLTVT.

CDR3 nucleotides: TGCGCCAGCAGCGGACAGGGGTATTCCTACAATGAGCAGTTCTTC. Encoded protein: CASSGQGYSYNEQFF. V is TRBV5-1 and J is TRBJ2-1; 9 bases map to TRBD1. The CDR3 consists of 15 residues. The germline CDR1 and CDR2 sequences are SGHRS and YFSETQ. V dropped 4 bases and J dropped 1; count of bases not matched to a gene: 3. The whole variable domain, filled in from reference TRBV5-1 and TRBJ2-1, reads KAGVTQTPRYLIKTRGQQVTLSCSPISGHRSVSWYQQTPGQGLQFLFEYFSETQRNKGNFPGRFSGRQFSNSRSEMNVSTLELGDSALYLCASSGQGYSYNEQFFGPGTRLTVL.

The chain carries TRBV5-1 and TRBJ1-6; D ambiguous. V was clipped by 0 bases and J by 6 bases, with 13 bases between them. The CDR3 spans 16 residues. Looked up from germline, CDR1 is SGHRS and CDR2 is YFSETQ. CDR3 in DNA: TGCGCCAGCAGCTTGGGGGCCAGCCCGACTAATTCACCCCTCCACTTT. Translation: CASSLGASPTNSPLHF.

The rearrangement joins TRBV6-1 to TRBJ2-7; D may be TRBD2 (6 bases). From germline, CDR1 is MNHNS and CDR2 SASEGT. V shed 2 bases and J shed 2 bases, with 13 bases lying between them. CDR3 size: 15 residues. The CDR3 loop reads CASSESPTGAYEQYF. DNA of the CDR3: TGTGCCAGCAGTGAATCCCCAACGGGAGCCTACGAGCAGTACTTC.

The sample holds a few counts of this clone. The CDR3 bases are TGTGCCAGCTCACCACAACAGGGGGTTGATGAAAAACTGTTTTTT. Translation: CASSPQQGVDEKLFF. This chain uses TRBV18 with TRBJ1-4; TRBD1 aligns across 8 bases. The CDR3 loop spans 15 amino acids. Germline V gene sequence: CDR1 KGHSH, CDR2 LQKENI. With 1 base clipped from V and 6 bases from J, the junction kept 4 bases outside the gene matches.

This rearrangement joins TRBV10-3 to TRBJ1-3; 8 bases map to TRBD1. Trimming at V came to 7 bases and at J to 4 bases, leaving 3 bases not matched to a gene. Germline values: CDR1 ENHRY, CDR2 SYGVKD. CDR3 size: 13 residues. CDR3 amino acids: CAITRTGGNTIYF. The CDR3 DNA reads TGTGCCATCACCCGGACAGGGGGAAACACCATATATTTT.